A single T cell receptor beta chain is shown here with its context. Its antigen is not identified. The V gene's germline CDR1 is SGHTA and CDR2 FQGNSA. The J segment lost 0 bases and the V segment lost 1 base, leaving 4 bases of the junction unmatched. The length of the CDR3 is 17 residues. TCRdb's table, derived via immunoSEQ multiplex PCR, lists solely in-frame clones and lacks some. The sample includes roughly 47,000 clones, about four fifths of them seen just once. The entry originates in a study of T cells in tumors after PD-1 blockade. Across the whole study: Either cemiplimab 350 mg every 2 weeks or pembrolizumab 200 mg every 3 weeks was given. During anti-PD-1 treatment, some patients continued daily vismodegib 150 mg. Mean per blood sample: some 120,000 templates (about 24,679-260,000), about 37,000 unique clonotypes. Study-wide findings and caveats: Some novel exhausted tumor clones appeared in pre-treatment blood, suggesting peripheral recruitment.

The rearrangement joins TRBV7-2 to TRBJ1-3; the match to TRBD1 covers 9 bases. The material sequenced was PBMCs, taken before anti-PD-1 treatment. The TCR comes from a human donor with basal cell carcinoma. The CDR3 region is CASSLGGQGISGNTIYF. Written as DNA, the CDR3 is TGTGCCAGCAGCTTAGGGGGACAGGGCATCTCTGGAAACACCATATATTTT.